These 5 T cell receptor beta chains were all obtained from the same sample, sequenced in a study of human T cells and chemical hapten exposure. Sample time point: patch test 2, 6 weeks after DPC sensitization. The treatment: therapeutic diphenylcyclopropenone sensitization with weekly scalp DPC. From the RACE reads, TCRdb called clonotypes with MiXCR, one entry per CDR3 protein. The profile covers about 89,000 distinct CDR3 sequences, with approximately 10% appearing a single time and over 2% taken by the ten largest. Source: whole blood, taken in connection with sensitization to the hapten diphenylcyclopropenone (DPC). These TCRs come from a man aged 35 to 55 with alopecia areata. Some clones in this sample may be carry-over from other donors' samples.

This chain connects TRBV5-1 to TRBJ2-7, with D tentatively TRBD2 (6 bases). From germline, CDR1 is SGHRS and CDR2 YFSETQ. V was shortened by 1 base and J by 2 bases, with 13 bases between the two germline ends. This CDR3 comprises 15 residues. DNA for the CDR3: TGCGCCAGCAGCTTGCACGGGGGAACGACCTACGAGCAGTACTTC. Translated: CASSLHGGTTYEQYF.

There are a few counts of this clonotype. This chain links TRBV5-4 with TRBJ2-3; TRBD2 agrees at 15 bases. The CDR3 spans 16 residues. The V gene's germline CDR1 is SGHNT and CDR2 YYREEE (reference sequence). V shed 3 bases, J shed 6 bases, and the junction held 5 bases outside the gene matches. The CDR3: CASSWTSGRALDTQYF. The CDR3 bases are TGTGCCAGCAGCTGGACTAGCGGGAGGGCTCTTGATACGCAGTATTTT. The whole variable domain, remainder taken from reference TRBV5-4 and TRBJ2-3, is ETGVTQSPTHLIKTRGQQVTLRCSSQSGHNTVSWYQQALGQGPQFIFQYYREEENGRGNFPPRFSGLQFPNYSSELNVNALELDDSALYLCASSWTSGRALDTQYFGPGTRLTVL.

This chain links TRBV5-5 with TRBJ2-3, with D maybe TRBD2 (6 bases). CDR3 length: 14 amino acids. Trimming took off 1 base at V and 4 bases at J, with 10 bases between the two ends. Germline CDR1 and CDR2: SGHKS and YYEKEE (reference sequence). The CDR3 loop is CASSLLPSADTQYF. The CDR3 nucleotides are TGTGCCAGCAGCTTGTTACCTAGCGCAGATACGCAGTATTTT.

This clonotype was seen more than once but under ten times. The gene calls are TRBV7-2 and TRBJ2-1, with TRBD2 as a possible D gene (6 bases). The CDR3 has 13 residues. Germline CDR1 and CDR2: SGHTA and FQGNSA. V shed 5 bases and J shed 6 bases, with 11 bases lying between them. Here the CDR3 DNA reads TGTGCCAGCAGCCCCCCGACTAGCAATGAGCAGTTCTTC. As protein: CASSPPTSNEQFF.

This sequence joins TRBV7-3 and TRBJ2-2, with D maybe TRBD1 (5 bases). Trimming took 1 base from V and 5 from J, leaving 8 bases between them. Germline V CDR1 and CDR2: SGHTA, FQGTGA. This CDR3 has 14 amino acids. CDR3 protein: CASSLIKGTGELFF. CDR3 nucleotides: TGTGCCAGCAGCTTAATCAAGGGGACCGGGGAGCTGTTTTTT.